The 29 T cell receptor beta chains presented below share a single source sample, sequenced in a study of OX40 agonist ivuxolimab in advanced cancers. Profiling relied on immunoSEQ multiplex PCR, and the TCRdb table lists in-frame clones only, not all of them. The table records about 130,000 clones, around 92% of them present only once. The sample was CD4+ or CD8+ T cells sorted from blood, taken in a trial of the OX40 agonist ivuxolimab. The source of these receptors is an adult with an advanced solid tumor such as melanoma, head and neck, liver or kidney cancer.

CDR3 in DNA: TGCGCCAGCAGACCGACAGGGGGAGGTGAAAAACTGTTTTTT. Its translation: CASRPTGGGEKLFF. The genes are TRBV4-3 and TRBJ1-4; 9 positions agree with TRBD1. Germline trimming cut 6 bases from V and 7 bases from J; bases unmatched to any gene: 6. This CDR3 is built from 14 residues. Germline values: CDR1 LGHNA, CDR2 YSLEER.

The chain uses TRBV19 and TRBJ2-1; 11 bases are shared with TRBD1. Germline values: CDR1 LNHDA, CDR2 SQIVND (reference sequence). This CDR3 has 16 residues. Trimming took 6 bases from V and 1 from J; bases not matched to a gene: 5. CDR3 amino acids: CASRPGTGGSYNEQFF. The CDR3 bases are TGTGCCAGTAGGCCCGGGACAGGGGGTTCCTACAATGAGCAGTTCTTC.

This chain links TRBV4-2 with TRBJ2-1, with unresolved D. The germline V gene encodes CDR1 LGHNA and CDR2 YNFKEQ. V was shortened by 2 bases and J by 0 bases, with 11 bases between the two germline ends. The CDR3 length is 16 residues. The CDR3 region is CASSQSDFHSYNEQFF. DNA of the CDR3: TGTGCCAGCAGCCAATCTGATTTTCACTCCTACAATGAGCAGTTCTTC.

The chain combines TRBV18 with TRBJ1-2; no clear D. Germline CDR1 reads KGHSH; CDR2 reads LQKENI. V was shortened by 3 bases and J by 3 bases, with 8 bases between the two germline ends. This CDR3 has 13 residues. CDR3 sequence: CASSPDGDYGYTF. The CDR3, as DNA: TGTGCCAGCTCACCGGACGGGGACTATGGCTACACCTTC.

This chain connects TRBV19 to TRBJ2-1; 7 nucleotides align to TRBD1. The V and J ends lost 0 bases and 4 bases, in that order; junction bases with no gene match: 3. The CDR3 is 15 amino acids. Germline V gene data show CDR1 as LNHDA and CDR2 as SQIVND (reference sequence). The CDR3 region is CASSIDPGQYNEQFF. As DNA, the CDR3 is TGTGCCAGTAGTATAGATCCGGGACAGTACAATGAGCAGTTCTTC. Looking up the rest from reference TRBV19 and TRBJ2-1 gives the full variable domain: DGGITQSPKYLFRKEGQNVTLSCEQNLNHDAMYWYRQDPGQGLRLIYYSQIVNDFQKGDIAEGYSVSREKKESFPLTVTSAQKNPTAFYLCASSIDPGQYNEQFFGPGTRLTVL.

This chain links TRBV28 with TRBJ2-6; a weak D match, TRBD1 (6 bases). V was shortened by 2 bases and J by 8 bases, with 22 bases between the two germline ends. Germline lookup yields CDR1 MDHEN and CDR2 SYDVKM. The CDR3 sequence is 18 residues long. In nucleotides, the CDR3 is TGTGCCAGCAGTTTAGAATCGACAGGAACCGTTTTAACCAACGTCCTGACTTTC. Protein sequence: CASSLESTGTVLTNVLTF.

This chain links TRBV28 with TRBJ1-2; unclear D gene. This CDR3 is 13 amino acids long. V was clipped by 7 bases and J by 4 bases, with 13 bases between them. The germline CDR1 and CDR2 sequences are MDHEN and SYDVKM. The CDR3 reads CASTETVTYGYTF. The CDR3 DNA reads as TGTGCCAGCACCGAAACAGTGACCTATGGCTACACCTTC.

This rearrangement joins TRBV7-3 to TRBJ2-6; 11 bases match TRBD2. After removal of 4 bases from V and 2 bases from J, the junction contained 7 bases not matched to a gene. The CDR3 is 18 residues long. Germline-derived CDR1 and CDR2 are SGHTA and FQGTGA. Here the CDR3 reads CASSSLLAGVPGANVLTF. DNA of the CDR3: TGTGCCAGCAGCTCCCTACTAGCGGGAGTTCCTGGGGCCAACGTCCTGACTTTC.

The chain is built from TRBV18 and TRBJ2-1; D call uncertain. Germline V gene lookup returns CDR1 KGHSH and CDR2 LQKENI. With 0 bases removed from V and 6 bases from J, the gap between germline ends came to 9 bases. The CDR3 is 14 amino acids. In DNA, the CDR3 is TGTGCCAGCTCACCACCATCAGTTAGCAATGAGCAGTTCTTC. Translating gives CASSPPSVSNEQFF.

The V and J genes are TRBV15 and TRBJ2-5, with a weak D call TRBD2 (6 bases). The germline V and J ends were trimmed by 5 bases and 2 bases, with 12 bases remaining between them. The CDR3 consists of 14 residues. Germline values: CDR1 LNHNV, CDR2 YYDKDF (reference sequence). Written as DNA, the CDR3 is TGTGCCACCAGCCCCGGGACTTCTCAAGAGACCCAGTACTTC. This translates into CATSPGTSQETQYF.

This chain connects TRBV6-5 to TRBJ2-7; D is undetermined. The germline CDR1 and CDR2 sequences are MNHEY and SVGAGI. Trimming cost V 6 bases and J 2 bases, with 14 bases left between them. There are 14 residues in the CDR3. This CDR3 reads CASSPDIVPYEQYF. CDR3 in DNA: TGTGCCAGCAGCCCTGACATAGTCCCCTACGAGCAGTACTTC.

The V and J genes are TRBV5-6 and TRBJ1-2; D is unclear. V was clipped by 5 bases and J by 2 bases, with 7 bases between them. This CDR3 is 12 amino acids long. Germline V CDR1 and CDR2: SGHDT, YYEEEE. In nucleotides, the CDR3 is TGTGCCAGCAGAAGAGAAAACTATGGCTACACCTTC. Its protein product is CASRRENYGYTF.

The chain joins TRBV18 to TRBJ1-2; D not resolved. CDR1 KGHSH and CDR2 LQKENI come from the germline V gene. CDR3 size: 13 residues. The V end was cut by 5 bases, the J end by 2 bases, with 9 bases between. CDR3 region: CASSNDGNYGYTF. For the CDR3, the DNA is TGTGCCAGCTCAAATGACGGCAACTATGGCTACACCTTC. The whole variable domain, remainder taken from reference TRBV18 and TRBJ1-2, is NAGVMQNPRHLVRRRGQEARLRCSPMKGHSHVYWYRQLPEEGLKFMVYLQKENIIDESGMPKERFSAEFPKEGPSILRIQQVVRGDSAAYFCASSNDGNYGYTFGSGTRLTVV.

V is TRBV19 and J is TRBJ1-1; D might be TRBD1 (6 bases). The CDR3 has 18 amino acids. Germline lookup yields CDR1 LNHDA and CDR2 SQIVND (reference sequence). Trimming removed 4 bases from V and 4 bases from J, with 25 bases in between. Here the CDR3 reads CASSTLGGATPGSTEAFF. The DNA of the CDR3 is TGTGCCAGTAGTACTTTAGGGGGGGCAACTCCGGGAAGCACTGAAGCTTTCTTT.

This sequence joins TRBV19 and TRBJ2-7, with a possible D match to TRBD2 (6 bases). Germline V gene sequence: CDR1 LNHDA, CDR2 SQIVND (reference sequence). V was shortened by 8 bases and J by 1 base, with 12 bases between the two germline ends. CDR3 length: 13 residues. The CDR3 protein is CASRSGSSYEQYF. CDR3 coding DNA: TGTGCCAGTCGGTCCGGGAGTTCCTACGAGCAGTACTTC.

The V and J genes are TRBV14 and TRBJ1-2, with 8 bases lining up with TRBD1. CDR1 and CDR2 (germline): SGHDN, FVKESK. V dropped 2 bases and J dropped 4; count of bases not matched to a gene: 6. CDR3 length: 15 residues. CDR3 residues: CASSQKTGAIYGYTF. The CDR3 nucleotides are TGTGCCAGCAGCCAAAAGACAGGGGCTATCTATGGCTACACCTTC.

This rearrangement joins TRBV28 to TRBJ1-3, with 9 bases lining up with TRBD1. Looked up from germline, CDR1 is MDHEN and CDR2 is SYDVKM. The V segment lost 1 base and the J segment 0 bases; nucleotides outside the gene matches: 1. This CDR3 comprises 16 residues. The DNA for the CDR3 is TGTGCCAGCAGTTTATTGACAGGGGGCTCTGGAAACACCATATATTTT. Protein: CASSLLTGGSGNTIYF.

The J gene is TRBJ2-1, the V gene TRBV7-3; possibly TRBD2 for D (6 bases). V lost 5 bases and J lost 2, with 13 bases in between. Germline V gene data show CDR1 as SGHTA and CDR2 as FQGTGA. This CDR3 has 15 amino acids. CDR3 sequence reads: CASSLPGSAYNEQFF. The CDR3 DNA sequence: TGTGCCAGCAGCCTTCCCGGGAGTGCCTACAATGAGCAGTTCTTC. Full variable domain (rest looked up from reference TRBV7-3 and TRBJ2-1): GAGVSQTPSNKVTEKGKYVELRCDPISGHTALYWYRQSLGQGPEFLIYFQGTGAADDSGLPNDRFFAVRPEGSVSTLKIQRTERGDSAVYLCASSLPGSAYNEQFFGPGTRLTVL.

As to this clone: The same CDR3 can be traced to other DNA sequences in this sample. J is TRBJ2-3 and V is TRBV5-1, with 9 bases aligning to TRBD1. With V trimmed by 3 bases and J by 4 bases, 6 bases remained unmatched. CDR3 size: 15 residues. The germline V gene encodes CDR1 SGHRS and CDR2 YFSETQ. DNA of the CDR3: TGCGCCAGCAGCTCGGGACAGGGAAGTGCAGATACGCAGTATTTT. Translated: CASSSGQGSADTQYF.

The chain combines TRBV29-1 with TRBJ2-2; TRBD2 agrees at 8 bases. The V and J ends lost 2 bases and 0 bases, in that order; junction bases with no gene match: 11. Germline CDR1 and CDR2: SQVTM and ANQGSEA. The CDR3 is 18 residues long. CDR3 in DNA: TGCAGCGTTGAATTGCCTAGCGGGCGGGAAGCGAACACCGGGGAGCTGTTTTTT. Encoded protein: CSVELPSGREANTGELFF.

V and J are TRBV11-3 and TRBJ2-3, with D uncertain. From germline, CDR1 is SGHNT and CDR2 YENEEA. Trimming stripped 3 bases from V and 0 bases from J, with 1 base between. There are 12 residues in the CDR3. In DNA, the CDR3 is TGTGCCAGCAGCTTCAGCACAGATACGCAGTATTTT. This gives the protein CASSFSTDTQYF.

The chain is built from TRBV21-1 and TRBJ2-7; no DNA check was done on the table's D call, TRBD1. TRBV21-1 has pseudogene status. The CDR3 covers 17 residues. CDR3 in amino acids: CASSKGKGPTATYEQYF. The CDR3 DNA reads as TGTGCCAGCAGCAAAGGTAAAGGTCCGACAGCCACCTACGAGCAGTACTTC.

V is TRBV4-2 and J is TRBJ2-2; tentative D call: TRBD2 (5 bases). Germline lookup yields CDR1 LGHNA and CDR2 YNFKEQ. Deletions cut 0 bases from V and 5 bases from J, with 13 bases between. This CDR3 comprises 16 residues. CDR3 DNA: TGTGCCAGCAGCCAAGAGGAGGCTAGTGCTACCGGGGAGCTGTTTTTT. This sequence encodes CASSQEEASATGELFF.

This chain links TRBV21-1 with TRBJ1-5. TRBV21-1 is a listed pseudogene. The CDR3 extends over 12 amino acids. For the CDR3, the DNA is TGTGCCAGCGGAGGGCGCAGACAGCCCCAGCATTTT. It translates to CASGGRRQPQHF.

This chain uses TRBV27 with TRBJ2-7, with TRBD2 matching 12 bases. The germline CDR1 and CDR2 sequences are MNHEY and SMNVEV (reference sequence). The CDR3 consists of 16 residues. After removal of 6 bases from V and 5 bases from J, the junction contained 11 bases not matched to a gene. CDR3 sequence (DNA): TGTGCCAGCAGGCCCTCGACTAGCGGGAGATTTAACGAGCAGTACTTC. This sequence encodes CASRPSTSGRFNEQYF.

V gene TRBV30 combines with J gene TRBJ2-7; TRBD1 might be the D (6 bases). The V end was cut by 0 bases, the J end by 3 bases, with 9 bases between. Germline V gene data show CDR1 as GTSNPN and CDR2 as SVGIG (reference sequence). The CDR3 is 13 residues long. Written as DNA, the CDR3 is TGTGCCTGGAGTGTGGGCAGGGGCTACGAGCAGTACTTC. Protein product: CAWSVGRGYEQYF.

The chain employs TRBV10-3 and TRBJ1-5; tentative D call: TRBD1 (6 bases). V was pared by 2 bases and J by 9 bases, with 14 bases between. CDR3 length: 14 amino acids. Germline lookup yields CDR1 ENHRY and CDR2 SYGVKD. The CDR3 sequence: CAISEIETGGPQHF. The CDR3 DNA reads TGTGCCATCAGTGAGATAGAGACAGGCGGGCCCCAGCATTTT.

The chain recombines TRBV19 with TRBJ1-4; TRBD1 might be the D (5 bases). The ends were cut back, 5 bases at V and 8 bases at J, with 15 bases in the middle. The CDR3 has 14 amino acids. Looked up from germline, CDR1 is LNHDA and CDR2 is SQIVND (reference sequence). CDR3 residues: CASSPSRVGEKLFF. DNA for the CDR3: TGTGCCAGTAGTCCCTCCAGGGTAGGAGAAAAACTGTTTTTT.

This chain joins TRBV5-1 and TRBJ1-1; D not certain. Trimming left V 0 bases short and J 7 bases short, with 7 bases between. Per germline, CDR1 SGHRS and CDR2 YFSETQ. The CDR3 has 12 residues. The CDR3 nucleotides read TGCGCCAGCAGCTTGGTGCATAATGAAGCTTTCTTT. Translating gives CASSLVHNEAFF.